This is a list of T cell receptor beta chains from one sample in a study of early T cells in non-severe SARS-CoV-2 infection. TCRdb passed the 5' RACE reads through MiXCR, listing each CDR3 protein once. The data show about 50,000 distinct CDR3 sequences, approximately 9% seen once. The source was whole blood, collected at baseline. Receptor source: an adult who was a healthcare worker with PCR-confirmed SARS-CoV-2 infection or an uninfected control (not recorded which). Each CDR3 is given with its conserved first and last residue. A D gene is named only where the DNA matches it firmly. Clone size appears in some rows only: once, few, many, or a class for an expanded clone.

TRBV19	TRBJ2-1	many	.	TGTGCCAGTAGTATAGATCTGCTTAGAAGAGACAATGAGCAGTTCTTC	CASSIDLLRRDNEQFF
TRBV5-1	TRBJ2-7	.	.	TGCGCCAGCAGCTTACAAGCCCCCTCCTACGAGCAGTACTTC	CASSLQAPSYEQYF
TRBV18	TRBJ1-1	.	.	TGTGCCAGCTCACCGGTGGCGGTTAGGTTCGGGGGAAAGACTGAAGCTTTCTTT	CASSPVAVRFGGKTEAFF
TRBV5-6	TRBJ1-1	few	.	TGTGCCAGCAGCTCTTCGTCGAAGGGCAGGGACACTGAAGCTTTCTTT	CASSSSSKGRDTEAFF
TRBV24-1	TRBJ2-1	.	TRBD2	TGTGCCACCAGTGCCCTAGCGGGAGTACGTTTCTTC	CATSALAGVRFF
TRBV12-3/TRBV12-4	TRBJ1-1	once	.	TGTGCCAGCCGTTGGGGGGGAAATACTGAAGCTTTCTTT	CASRWGGNTEAFF
TRBV5-1	TRBJ2-5	.	.	TGCGCCAGCAGCACATATGACGGTAACCAAGAGACCCAGTACTTC	CASSTYDGNQETQYF
TRBV9	TRBJ1-2	few	.	TGTGCCAGCAGCGTAGAGGGAGGACCGTCCGCTTTTGGCTACACCTTC	CASSVEGGPSAFGYTF
TRBV7-2	TRBJ1-2	few	.	TGTGCCAGCAGCCCAACCCAAAACTATGGCTACACCTTC	CASSPTQNYGYTF
TRBV15	TRBJ1-4	few	.	TGTGCCACCAGCACTCTGACAGCCGGTGATGAAAAACTGTTTTTT	CATSTLTAGDEKLFF
TRBV12-3/TRBV12-4	TRBJ2-5	few	.	TGTGCCAGCAGTAACCAAGAGACCCAGTACTTC	CASSNQETQYF
TRBV11-2	TRBJ2-4	few	.	TGTGCCAGCAGCCGTGAGGGGATACCTAAAAACATTCAGTACTTC	CASSREGIPKNIQYF
TRBV6-5	TRBJ2-2	.	.	TGTGCCAGCAGCCCCCGCCTACTCGCGCGGGGAACCGGGGAGCTGTTTTTT	CASSPRLLARGTGELFF
TRBV6-6	TRBJ2-5	.	.	TGTGCCAGCAGTTACCTCGCGAACCAAGAGACCCAGTACTTC	CASSYLANQETQYF
TRBV20-1	TRBJ2-5	.	.	TGCAGTGCTACGCTGTCGATTGGACAGTACCAAGAGACCCAGTACTTC	CSATLSIGQYQETQYF
TRBV7-8	TRBJ2-1	many	.	TGTGCCAGCAGCTTGGGGGCAGGTGAGCAGTTCTTC	CASSLGAGEQFF